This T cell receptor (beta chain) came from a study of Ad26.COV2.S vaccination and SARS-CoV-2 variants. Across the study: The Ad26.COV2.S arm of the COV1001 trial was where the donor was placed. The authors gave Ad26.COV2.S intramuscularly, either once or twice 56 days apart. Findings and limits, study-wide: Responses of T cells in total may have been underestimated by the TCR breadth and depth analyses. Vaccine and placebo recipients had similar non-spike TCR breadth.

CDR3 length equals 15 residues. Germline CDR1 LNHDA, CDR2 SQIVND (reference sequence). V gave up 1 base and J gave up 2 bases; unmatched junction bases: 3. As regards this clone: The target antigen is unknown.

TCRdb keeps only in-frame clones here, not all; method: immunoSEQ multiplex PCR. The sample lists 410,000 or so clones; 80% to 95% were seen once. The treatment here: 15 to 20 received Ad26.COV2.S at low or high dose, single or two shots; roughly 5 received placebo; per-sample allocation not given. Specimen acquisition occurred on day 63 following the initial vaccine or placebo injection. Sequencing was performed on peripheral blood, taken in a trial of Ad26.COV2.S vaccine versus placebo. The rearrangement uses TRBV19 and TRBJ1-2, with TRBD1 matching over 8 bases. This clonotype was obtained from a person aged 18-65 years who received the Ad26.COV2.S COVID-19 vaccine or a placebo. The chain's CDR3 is CASSIGTGTNYGYTF. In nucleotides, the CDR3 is TGTGCCAGTAGTATAGGGACAGGGACCAACTATGGCTACACCTTC.